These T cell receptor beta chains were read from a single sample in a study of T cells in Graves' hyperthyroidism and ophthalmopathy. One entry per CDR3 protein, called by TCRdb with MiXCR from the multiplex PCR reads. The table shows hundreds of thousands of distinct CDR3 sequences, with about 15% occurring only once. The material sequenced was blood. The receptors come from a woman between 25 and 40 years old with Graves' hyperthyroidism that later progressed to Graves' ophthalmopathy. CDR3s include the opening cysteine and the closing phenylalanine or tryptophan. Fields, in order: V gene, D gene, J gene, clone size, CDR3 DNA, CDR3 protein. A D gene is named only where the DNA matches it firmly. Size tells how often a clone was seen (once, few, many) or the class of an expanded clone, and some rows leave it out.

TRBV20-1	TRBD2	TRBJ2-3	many	TGCAGTGCTGTCTCTCCCGGCGAAGGTCGCGGGGGATTCATCGCAGATACGCAGTATTTT	CSAVSPGEGRGGFIADTQYF
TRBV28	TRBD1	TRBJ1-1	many	TGTGCCAGCAGTTTTTTGAGGGGGCTTGGCACTGAAGCTTTCTTT	CASSFLRGLGTEAFF
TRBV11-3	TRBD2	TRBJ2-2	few	TGTGCCAGCAGCCATGCTCGACTAGCGGAGAACACCGGGGAGCTGTTTTTT	CASSHARLAENTGELFF
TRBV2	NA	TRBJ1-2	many	TGTGCCAGCAGTCGGGGAGTAGGGGGGGAAGGCTACACCTTC	CASSRGVGGEGYTF
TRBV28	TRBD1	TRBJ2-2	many	TGTGCCAGCAGCCTCGGGACAGGGGACACCGGGGAGCTGTTTTTT	CASSLGTGDTGELFF
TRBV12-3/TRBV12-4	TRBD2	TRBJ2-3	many	TGTGCCAGCAGCCGAGGACTAGCGGGAGGGTTCACAGATACGCAGTATTTT	CASSRGLAGGFTDTQYF
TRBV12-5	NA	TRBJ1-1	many	TGTGCTAGTGGTTTCGGCCGCAACACTGAAGCTTTCTTT	CASGFGRNTEAFF
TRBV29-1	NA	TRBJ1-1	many	TGCAGCGTCCCCCAAGGGAAGAACACTGAAGCTTTCTTT	CSVPQGKNTEAFF
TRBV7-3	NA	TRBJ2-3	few	TGTGCCAGCAGCTTCAACGGTGGCGGGACCCTCACAGATACGCAGTATTTT	CASSFNGGGTLTDTQYF
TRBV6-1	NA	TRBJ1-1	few	TGTGCCAGTGGAAAGGACGGTGGAACTGAAGCTTTCTTT	CASGKDGGTEAFF
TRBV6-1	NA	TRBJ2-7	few	TGTGCCCTCCGGGAGCCTCCCTACGAGCAGTACTTC	CALREPPYEQYF
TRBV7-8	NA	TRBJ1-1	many	TGTGCCAGCAGCTTAGCGGGGGCCAACACTGAAGCTTTCTTT	CASSLAGANTEAFF
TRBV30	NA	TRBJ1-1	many	TGTGCCTGGAGTGAGCAGACGGAAGCTTTCTTT	CAWSEQTEAFF
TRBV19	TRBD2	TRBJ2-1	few	TGTGCCAGTAGCCTTACGGGACTAGCGGAGTACAATGAGCAGTTCTTC	CASSLTGLAEYNEQFF
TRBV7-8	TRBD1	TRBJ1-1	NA	TGTGCCAGCAGCTTAGGACAGGGGTTTGAAGCTTTCTTT	CASSLGQGFEAFF
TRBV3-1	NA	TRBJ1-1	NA	TGTGCCAGCAGCCCCTCGGGGGGGGTCACTGAAGCTTTCTTT	CASSPSGGVTEAFF
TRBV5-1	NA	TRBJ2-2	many	TGCGCCAGCAGCACCGACCAGAACACCGGGGAGCTGTTTTTT	CASSTDQNTGELFF